A selection of T cell receptor beta chains follows, all from one sample in a study of T-cell reconstitution after alpha-beta-depleted transplantation in children. Each CDR3 protein gets one entry after TCRdb re-called the PCR reads with MiXCR. The table includes hundreds of thousands of distinct CDR3 sequences, over 9% detected once. The material was PBMCs, obtained before TCRalphabeta/CD19-depleted stem cell transplant. The source is a boy in the first two years of life with acute myeloid leukemia, due to receive a stem cell transplant. The CDR3 runs from the conserved cysteine through the conserved F or W. The D gene is left open where the match is weak. The size of a clone is reported for some rows only, either as once, few or many, or as a class for expanded clones.

V: TRBV18
size: .
D: TRBD1
J: TRBJ2-1
CDR3: CASSPSGTGLNEQFF
DNA: TGTGCCAGCTCACCTTCCGGGACAGGGCTAAATGAGCAGTTCTTC

V: TRBV12-3/TRBV12-4
size: many
D: TRBD2
J: TRBJ2-3
CDR3: CASRSGTSASTDTQYF
DNA: TGTGCCAGCAGGTCCGGGACTAGCGCCTCCACAGATACGCAGTATTTT

V: TRBV27
size: few
D: .
J: TRBJ1-6
CDR3: CASSLSGPGGSPLHF
DNA: TGTGCCAGCAGTTTATCGGGACCCGGGGGTTCACCCCTCCACTTT

V: TRBV5-5
size: many
D: .
J: TRBJ2-2
CDR3: CASSRAGGANTGELFF
DNA: TGTGCCAGCAGCCGCGCAGGGGGGGCGAACACCGGGGAGCTGTTTTTT

V: TRBV29-1
size: few
D: .
J: TRBJ1-2
CDR3: CSVVRAYGYTF
DNA: TGCAGCGTGGTCAGGGCCTATGGCTACACCTTC

V: TRBV7-9
size: few
D: .
J: TRBJ2-7
CDR3: CASSLSAGLDWAYEQYF
DNA: TGTGCCAGCAGCTTAAGTGCGGGGCTCGATTGGGCCTACGAGCAGTACTTC

V: TRBV11-1
size: many
D: TRBD1
J: TRBJ2-4
CDR3: CASSLGGTGGLAKNIQYF
DNA: TGTGCCAGCAGCTTAGGGGGGACAGGGGGCTTGGCCAAAAACATTCAGTACTTC

V: TRBV21-1
size: many
D: .
J: TRBJ2-5
CDR3: CASSNIQETQYF
DNA: TGTGCCAGCAGCAATATCCAAGAGACCCAGTACTTC

V: TRBV6-5
size: many
D: TRBD1
J: TRBJ1-5
CDR3: CASSGQENQPQHF
DNA: TGTGCCAGCAGCGGACAGGAGAATCAGCCCCAGCATTTT

V: TRBV28
size: few
D: TRBD1
J: TRBJ2-7
CDR3: CATQPSGTGAYEQYF
DNA: TGTGCCACTCAACCCTCCGGGACAGGGGCCTACGAGCAGTACTTC

V: TRBV29-1
size: .
D: .
J: TRBJ2-3
CDR3: CSASLVVLDTQYF
DNA: TGCAGCGCCTCGCTGGTTGTGCTTGATACGCAGTATTTT

V: TRBV25-1
size: many
D: TRBD1
J: TRBJ2-7
CDR3: CASSEYGTALEQYF
DNA: TGTGCCAGCAGTGAATATGGGACAGCACTCGAGCAGTACTTC

V: TRBV5-1
size: many
D: .
J: TRBJ1-4
CDR3: CASSLGLQQEKLFF
DNA: TGCGCCAGCAGCTTGGGGCTCCAACAGGAAAAACTGTTTTTT

V: TRBV28
size: many
D: .
J: TRBJ2-5
CDR3: CASSLGVQTQETQYF
DNA: TGTGCCAGCAGTTTAGGAGTACAGACCCAAGAGACCCAGTACTTC

V: TRBV10-3
size: .
D: TRBD1
J: TRBJ2-2
CDR3: CAISESDRFLTGELFF
DNA: TGTGCCATCAGTGAGTCGGACAGGTTCCTCACCGGGGAGCTGTTTTTT